This entry concerns a single TCR beta chain. Germline CDR1 DFQATT, CDR2 SNEGSKA (reference sequence). The CDR3 totals 11 residues. Trimming took 2 bases from V and 7 from J, leaving 6 bases between them. TCRdb re-derived calls from the RT-PCR reads in MiXCR, one entry per CDR3 protein. The sample lists about 680,000 distinct CDR3 sequences, 11% to 15% occurring once. The sample was memory CD4+ T cells from blood. The sequence came from a female donor in good health, serving as a healthy control. The chain uses TRBV20-1 and TRBJ2-1, with D uncertain. This chain's CDR3 is CSARPSNEQFF. CDR3 DNA sequence: TGCAGTGCTAGACCCTCTAATGAGCAGTTCTTC.